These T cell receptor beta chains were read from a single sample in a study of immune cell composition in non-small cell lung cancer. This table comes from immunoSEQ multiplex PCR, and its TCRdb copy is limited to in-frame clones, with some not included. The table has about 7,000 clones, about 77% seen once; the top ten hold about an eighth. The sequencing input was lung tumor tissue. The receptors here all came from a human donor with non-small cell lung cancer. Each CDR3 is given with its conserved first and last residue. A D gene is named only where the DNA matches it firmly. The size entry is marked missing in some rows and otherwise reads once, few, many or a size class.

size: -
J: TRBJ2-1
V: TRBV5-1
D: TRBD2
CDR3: CASSRLAGGNEQFF
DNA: TGCGCCAGCAGCAGGCTAGCGGGAGGGAATGAGCAGTTCTTC

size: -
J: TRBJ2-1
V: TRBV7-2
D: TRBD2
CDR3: CASKQSGSLGNEQFF
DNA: TGTGCCAGCAAACAGAGCGGGAGTTTGGGCAATGAGCAGTTCTTC

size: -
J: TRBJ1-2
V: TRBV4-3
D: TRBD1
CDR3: CASSQGQFNYGYTF
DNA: TGCGCCAGCAGCCAGGGACAGTTTAACTATGGCTACACCTTC

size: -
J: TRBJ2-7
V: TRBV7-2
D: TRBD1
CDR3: CASSFFARQGYEQYF
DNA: TGTGCCAGCAGCTTCTTTGCGAGACAGGGGTACGAGCAGTACTTC

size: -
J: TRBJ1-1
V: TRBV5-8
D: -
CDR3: CASSSGRRANTEAFF
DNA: TGTGCCAGCAGCTCAGGGCGGAGAGCGAACACTGAAGCTTTCTTT

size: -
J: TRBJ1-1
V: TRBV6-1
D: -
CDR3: CASSEAAGFTEAFF
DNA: TGTGCCAGCAGTGAAGCCGCGGGTTTCACTGAAGCTTTCTTT

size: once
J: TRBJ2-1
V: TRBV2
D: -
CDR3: CASSEEGGFYNEQFF
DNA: TGTGCCAGCAGTGAAGAAGGGGGTTTTTACAATGAGCAGTTCTTC

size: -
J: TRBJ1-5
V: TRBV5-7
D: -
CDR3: CASRIRRNQPQHF
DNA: TGTGCCAGCCGTATCAGGCGCAATCAGCCCCAGCATTTT

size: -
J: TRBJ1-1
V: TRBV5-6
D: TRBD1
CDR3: CASSSIRGLLMDTEAFF
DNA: TGTGCCAGCAGCTCTATCAGGGGGCTCCTCATGGACACTGAAGCTTTCTTT

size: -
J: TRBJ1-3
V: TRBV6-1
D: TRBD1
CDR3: CASSDVTGSSGNTIYF
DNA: TGTGCCAGCAGTGATGTGACAGGGTCCTCTGGAAACACCATATATTTT

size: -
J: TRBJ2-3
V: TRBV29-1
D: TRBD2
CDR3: CSVGGGGRAPDTQYF
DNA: TGCAGCGTTGGGGGGGGCGGGAGGGCCCCAGATACGCAGTATTTT

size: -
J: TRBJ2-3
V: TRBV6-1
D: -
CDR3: CASSEAGYAGTQYF
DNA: TGTGCCAGCAGTGAAGCCGGGTATGCTGGTACGCAGTATTTT

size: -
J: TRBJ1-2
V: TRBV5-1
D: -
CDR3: CASSTEAGTAGSYTF
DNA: TGCGCCAGCAGCACAGAAGCCGGGACGGCGGGGAGCTACACCTTC

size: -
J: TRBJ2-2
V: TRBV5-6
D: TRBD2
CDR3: CASSPLGGGGTGELFF
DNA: TGTGCCAGCAGCCCGCTTGGGGGGGGTGGAACCGGGGAGCTGTTTTTT

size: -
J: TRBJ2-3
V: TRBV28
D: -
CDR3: CATREPGLRADTQYF
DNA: TGTGCCACCCGAGAACCGGGACTTAGGGCAGATACGCAGTATTTT

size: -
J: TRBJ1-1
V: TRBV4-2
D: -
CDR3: CASSQDPTAPGTEAFF
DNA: TGTGCCAGCAGCCAAGATCCTACAGCCCCAGGCACTGAAGCTTTCTTT

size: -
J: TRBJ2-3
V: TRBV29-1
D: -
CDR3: CSVDHRYRTDTQYF
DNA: TGCAGCGTTGACCACAGGTACCGCACAGATACGCAGTATTTT

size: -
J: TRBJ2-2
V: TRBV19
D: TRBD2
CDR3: CASRRRASGGAAGELFF
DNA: TGTGCCAGTCGAAGAAGGGCTAGCGGGGGGGCGGCCGGGGAGCTGTTTTTT

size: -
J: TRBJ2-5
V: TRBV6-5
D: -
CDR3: CASSLGETQYF
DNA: TGTGCCAGCAGTCTCGGAGAGACCCAGTACTTC

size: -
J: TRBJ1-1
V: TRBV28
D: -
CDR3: CASSLSGVNEAFF
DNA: TGTGCCAGCAGTTTATCAGGGGTCAATGAAGCTTTCTTT

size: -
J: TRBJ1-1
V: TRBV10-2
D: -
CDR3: CASKAEPPEAFF
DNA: TGCGCCAGCAAGGCGGAACCCCCTGAAGCTTTCTTT

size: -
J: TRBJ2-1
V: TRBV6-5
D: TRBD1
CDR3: CASRPDRTGYNEQFF
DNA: TGTGCCAGCAGGCCGGACAGGACGGGCTACAATGAGCAGTTCTTC

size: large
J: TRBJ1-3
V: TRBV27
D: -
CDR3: CASREGSYGNTIYF
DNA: TGTGCCAGCAGGGAGGGCAGCTATGGAAACACCATATATTTT

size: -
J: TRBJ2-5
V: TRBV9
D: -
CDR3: CASSPPDRETQYF
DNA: TGTGCCAGCAGCCCTCCCGATCGGGAGACCCAGTACTTC

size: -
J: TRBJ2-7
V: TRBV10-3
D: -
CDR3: CAISESWSRSYEQYF
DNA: TGTGCCATCAGTGAGAGCTGGTCCCGCTCCTACGAGCAGTACTTC

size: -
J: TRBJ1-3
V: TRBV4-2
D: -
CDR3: CASSLAGGSGNTIYF
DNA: TGTGCCAGCAGCTTGGCCGGGGGCTCTGGAAACACCATATATTTT

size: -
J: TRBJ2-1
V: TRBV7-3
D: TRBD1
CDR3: CASSHGDRLYNEQFF
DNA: TGTGCCAGCAGCCATGGGGACAGGCTTTACAATGAGCAGTTCTTC

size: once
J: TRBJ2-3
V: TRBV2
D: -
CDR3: CASQPRESSTDTQYF
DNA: TGTGCCAGCCAGCCCCGGGAGAGTAGCACAGATACGCAGTATTTT

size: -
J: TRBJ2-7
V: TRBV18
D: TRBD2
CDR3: CASSPTSGRYEQYF
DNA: TGTGCCAGCTCGCCTACTAGCGGGAGGTACGAGCAGTACTTC

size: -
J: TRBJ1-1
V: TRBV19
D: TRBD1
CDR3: CASSTGMGTEAFF
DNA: TGTGCCAGTTCGACAGGGATGGGGACTGAAGCTTTCTTT

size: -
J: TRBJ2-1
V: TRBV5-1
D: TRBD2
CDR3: CASSPGTKGGEQFF
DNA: TGCGCCAGCAGCCCCGGGACTAAGGGCGGCGAGCAGTTCTTC

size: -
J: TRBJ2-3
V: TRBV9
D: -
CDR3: CASSVRVGTDTQYF
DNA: TGTGCCAGCAGCGTAAGAGTGGGCACAGATACGCAGTATTTT

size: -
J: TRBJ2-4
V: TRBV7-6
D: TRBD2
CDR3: CASSLASGGAKNIQYF
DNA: TGTGCCAGCAGCTTAGCTAGCGGGGGGGCCAAAAACATTCAGTACTTC

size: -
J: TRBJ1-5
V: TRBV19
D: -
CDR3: CASTGQLNQPQHF
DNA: TGTGCCAGTACCGGACAGCTTAATCAGCCCCAGCATTTT

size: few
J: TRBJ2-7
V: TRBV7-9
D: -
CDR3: CASSLERGGPSYEQYF
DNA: TGTGCCAGCAGCTTAGAAAGGGGAGGTCCATCCTACGAGCAGTACTTC

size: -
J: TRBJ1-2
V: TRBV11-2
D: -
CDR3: CASSSTGYYGYTF
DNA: TGTGCCAGCAGCTCGACAGGATACTATGGCTACACCTTC

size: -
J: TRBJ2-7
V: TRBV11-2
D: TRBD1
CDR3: CASSKPPGQGADEQYF
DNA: TGTGCCAGCAGCAAGCCACCGGGACAGGGGGCTGACGAGCAGTACTTC